This T cell receptor beta chain was documented in a study of blood T cell repertoires in COVID-19. TCRdb's copy holds only in-frame clones and misses some; the assay was immunoSEQ multiplex PCR. This sample has about 430,000 clones; around 89% occur once, and the top ten carry 1% to 1.3%. Trimming cost V 5 bases and J 2 bases; bases outside gene matches: 6. This CDR3 is 16 amino acids long. The germline gives CDR1 SGHTA, CDR2 FQGNSA. This rearrangement joins TRBV7-2 to TRBJ2-1; the match to TRBD2 covers 10 bases. The source material was PBMCs or T cells enriched from blood (not recorded which). The clonotype originates from a man aged 25 to 40 who had recovered from COVID-19. In nucleotides, the CDR3 is TGTGCCAGCAGCGCAGGCCTAGCGGGGGCCTACAATGAGCAGTTCTTC. It encodes CASSAGLAGAYNEQFF.